The T cell receptor (beta chain) described here comes from a study of blood T cell repertoires in COVID-19. As for the study in general: In each case, the material was cDNA or gDNA derived from T cells, B-cell-depleted T cells, or PBMCs.

Original handling: Amplifying reference gene primers gave estimates of nucleated cell counts. The assay was immunoSEQ multiplex PCR, and TCRdb's table has in-frame clones only and misses some. The DNA gave D and trimming, while V, J and clone size come from that table. This table holds tens of thousands of clones, 88% found once. V shed 5 bases and J shed 5 bases, with 18 bases lying between them. CDR3 length: 15 amino acids. Germline CDR1 reads MNHEY; CDR2 reads SVGEGT. V usage is TRBV6-2 or TRBV6-3 and J usage is TRBJ1-2, with D perhaps matching TRBD1 (5 bases). This clonotype was sampled from a man aged 50 to 59 with active COVID-19. The sample was peripheral blood. The CDR3 DNA follows: TGTGCCAGCAGTACAACCGGGACTGGGGGGTATGGCTACACCTTC. It is translated as CASSTTGTGGYGYTF.